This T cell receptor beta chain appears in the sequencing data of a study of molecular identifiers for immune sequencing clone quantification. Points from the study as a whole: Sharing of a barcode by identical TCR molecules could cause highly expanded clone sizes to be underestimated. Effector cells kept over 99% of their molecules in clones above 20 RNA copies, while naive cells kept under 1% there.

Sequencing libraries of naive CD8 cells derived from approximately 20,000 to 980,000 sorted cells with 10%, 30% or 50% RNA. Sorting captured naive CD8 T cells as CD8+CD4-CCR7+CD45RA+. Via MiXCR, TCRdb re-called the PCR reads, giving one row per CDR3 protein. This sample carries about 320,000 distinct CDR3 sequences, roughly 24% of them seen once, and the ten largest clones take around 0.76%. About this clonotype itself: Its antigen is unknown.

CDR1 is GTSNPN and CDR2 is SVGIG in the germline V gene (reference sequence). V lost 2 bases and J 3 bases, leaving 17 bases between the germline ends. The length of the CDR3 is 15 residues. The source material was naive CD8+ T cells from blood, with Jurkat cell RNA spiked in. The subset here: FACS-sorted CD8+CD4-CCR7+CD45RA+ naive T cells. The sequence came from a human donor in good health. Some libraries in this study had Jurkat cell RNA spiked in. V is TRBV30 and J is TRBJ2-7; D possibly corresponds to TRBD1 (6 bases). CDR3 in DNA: TGTGCCTGGAGTCCGCTCGGACAGCCTAACTACGAGCAGTACTTC. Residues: CAWSPLGQPNYEQYF.